The 14 T cell receptor beta chains below all came from one sample that was sequenced in a study of T cell repertoires in cytomegalovirus infection. No antigen has been identified for these receptors. TCRdb called the reads again in MiXCR, with one record for every CDR3 protein. The data show approximately 260,000 distinct CDR3 sequences, with roughly a fifth seen just once and roughly a fifth held by the top ten. Material: cultured PBMCs, obtained from culture after CMV antigen stimulation. The receptors derive from a human donor in good health (CMV status not recorded). Some clones in this sample may be carry-over from other donors' samples.

This chain uses TRBV29-1 with TRBJ2-2; TRBD2 matches 8 bases. The CDR3 extends over 13 amino acids. Germline CDR1 SQVTM, CDR2 ANQGSEA. Trimming took 4 bases from V and 5 from J; bases not matched to a gene: 3. CDR3 nucleotide sequence: TGCAGCGTTGGGGCTAGCGGGACCGGGGAGCTGTTTTTT. It encodes CSVGASGTGELFF.

The J gene is TRBJ2-2, the V gene TRBV7-6; 10 bases are shared with TRBD2. Trimming at V came to 3 bases and at J to 5 bases, leaving 6 bases not matched to a gene. The germline gives CDR1 SGHVS, CDR2 FNYEAQ. This CDR3 is 16 amino acids long. The CDR3 nucleotides read TGTGCCAGCAGCTTTCTAGCGGGAGAAAGAACCGGGGAGCTGTTTTTT. As protein: CASSFLAGERTGELFF.

This clonotype was found many times. This chain joins TRBV12-3 or TRBV12-4 and TRBJ2-3; D remains ambiguous. V lost 3 bases and J 2 bases, leaving 6 bases between the germline ends. This CDR3 has 13 amino acids. The CDR3 nucleotides are TGTGCCAGCAGTTTGGGTTTCACAGATACGCAGTATTTT. Residues: CASSLGFTDTQYF.

The chain uses TRBV9 and TRBJ2-2; the D is unclear. Germline V gene sequence: CDR1 SGDLS, CDR2 YYNGEE. V gave up 0 bases and J gave up 6 bases, with 9 bases separating them. CDR3 length equals 14 residues. For the CDR3, the DNA is TGTGCCAGCAGCGTAGTCCCAGGATCCGGGGAGCTGTTTTTT. Protein sequence: CASSVVPGSGELFF.

This clonotype was seen a handful of times. This chain links TRBV27 with TRBJ2-1, with TRBD2 identical over 13 bases. Looked up from germline, CDR1 is MNHEY and CDR2 is SMNVEV (reference sequence). V gave up 6 bases and J gave up 1 base; unmatched junction bases: 9. This CDR3 contains 18 residues. DNA for the CDR3: TGTGCCAGCAGACCCACTAGCGGGAGGGCCAATTCCTACAATGAGCAGTTCTTC. Amino acids: CASRPTSGRANSYNEQFF.

This clonotype has ten or more counts. J is TRBJ2-3 and V is TRBV15, with 12 bases lining up with TRBD2. Germline trimming cut 2 bases from V and 1 base from J; bases unmatched to any gene: 13. This CDR3 is built from 20 residues. CDR1 and CDR2 from the germline V gene are LNHNV and YYDKDF (reference sequence). CDR3 in amino acids: CATSRPRGASGRAGTDTQYF. The CDR3 nucleotides read TGTGCCACCAGCAGACCCCGTGGGGCTAGCGGGAGGGCCGGCACAGATACGCAGTATTTT.

This chain uses TRBV15 with TRBJ2-6, with TRBD2 matching over 7 bases. The ends lost 0 bases at V and 1 base at J; junction bases unmatched: 9. There are 19 residues in the CDR3. Germline V gene lookup returns CDR1 LNHNV and CDR2 YYDKDF (reference sequence). The CDR3 protein is CATSRDSRLADSGANVLTF. CDR3 coding DNA: TGTGCCACCAGCAGAGATTCCCGGCTAGCGGATTCTGGGGCCAACGTCCTGACTTTC.

The gene calls are TRBV15 and TRBJ2-1, with TRBD2 matching 9 bases. Germline CDR1 and CDR2: LNHNV and YYDKDF (reference sequence). The junction had 1 base not matched to a gene; V was cut back by 0 bases and J by 4 bases. The CDR3 is made up of 15 amino acids. CDR3 bases: TGTGCCACCAGCAGAGACCTAGCGGGGTACAATGAGCAGTTCTTC. Its translation: CATSRDLAGYNEQFF.

The rearrangement links TRBV7-9 to TRBJ1-1, with 9 bases that match TRBD1. Germline V gives CDR1 SEHNR, CDR2 FQNEAQ (reference sequence). This CDR3 has 14 amino acids. The V and J ends lost 5 bases and 5 bases, in that order; junction bases with no gene match: 6. CDR3 loop: CASSTGQGLTEAFF. The DNA for the CDR3 is TGTGCCAGCAGCACCGGACAGGGGTTGACTGAAGCTTTCTTT.

Only a few counts were recorded for this clonotype. V gene TRBV20-1 combines with J gene TRBJ1-2; D ambiguous. Germline lookup yields CDR1 DFQATT and CDR2 SNEGSKA (reference sequence). This CDR3 is 15 amino acids long. Trimming removed 0 bases from V and 4 bases from J, with 15 bases in between. For the CDR3, the DNA is TGCAGTGCTAGAGATCCGCCAGCTTGGAGCTATGGCTACACCTTC. Translation: CSARDPPAWSYGYTF.

The chain recombines TRBV6-5 with TRBJ2-7; a possible D gene is TRBD2 (5 bases). V lost 4 bases to trimming and J lost 6 bases, with 19 bases between them. The germline V gene encodes CDR1 MNHEY and CDR2 SVGAGI. The CDR3 sequence is 15 residues long. In DNA, the CDR3 is TGTGCCAGCAGTTCCTACAAGGGAGCTGGGTCCGAGCAGTACGTC. This encodes CASSSYKGAGSEQYV.

This clonotype was observed at least ten times. The J gene is TRBJ2-2, the V gene TRBV20-1, with 10 bases aligning to TRBD2. Losses at the gene ends were 6 bases for V and 3 bases for J; bases not matched to a gene: 10. CDR3 size: 16 residues. Germline V gene data show CDR1 as DFQATT and CDR2 as SNEGSKA (reference sequence). This CDR3 is CSAKIWTSGHTGELFF. The CDR3 bases are TGCAGTGCCAAGATTTGGACTAGCGGACACACCGGGGAGCTGTTTTTT.

This clonotype was observed a handful of times. J is TRBJ2-2 and V is TRBV6-2 or TRBV6-3; 9 bases line up with TRBD2. V was clipped by 2 bases and J by 7 bases; unmatched bases: 8. The CDR3 runs to 16 residues. Germline CDR1 MNHEY, CDR2 SVGEGT. The CDR3 nucleotides are TGTGCCAGCAGTTACAGCCTAGCGGGACATGTCGGGGAGCTGTTTTTT. Protein sequence: CASSYSLAGHVGELFF.

This clonotype was seen only a few times. The V call is TRBV6-6, the J call TRBJ1-2; perhaps TRBD1 as D (6 bases). Germline V CDR1 and CDR2: MNHNY, SVGAGI (reference sequence). V lost 0 bases and J 4 bases, leaving 6 bases between the germline ends. The CDR3 has 13 residues. The CDR3 bases are TGTGCCAGCAGTTACTCGACAGGCTATGGCTACACCTTC. The encoded protein is CASSYSTGYGYTF.